Presented here are 25 T cell receptor beta chains from one specimen sequenced in a study of OX40 agonist ivuxolimab in advanced cancers. Measured with immunoSEQ multiplex PCR; TCRdb has only the in-frame clones, and not every one. Counted here are around 48,000 clones, 83% occurring once; the ten biggest clones make up roughly 1.2%. The source was CD4+ or CD8+ T cells sorted from blood, collected in a trial of the OX40 agonist ivuxolimab. Receptor source: an adult with an advanced solid tumor such as melanoma, head and neck, liver or kidney cancer.

V gene TRBV5-1 combines with J gene TRBJ1-6; TRBD1 matches at 8 bases. V shed 5 bases and J 8 bases; nucleotides not matched to a gene: 12. The CDR3 sequence is 16 residues long. The germline V gene encodes CDR1 SGHRS and CDR2 YFSETQ. This CDR3 is CASSPQGALRDSPLHF. DNA for the CDR3: TGCGCCAGCAGTCCGCAGGGGGCTTTAAGGGATTCACCCCTCCACTTT.

This clone is termed medium-sized. The chain links TRBV4-3 to TRBJ1-1; D not resolved. The CDR3 sequence is 14 residues long. Germline values: CDR1 LGHNA, CDR2 YSLEER. V was cut by 3 bases and J by 0 bases, with 8 bases left in between. In DNA form, the CDR3 reads TGCGCCAGCAGCCACCTTTCCATGAACACTGAAGCTTTCTTT. This encodes CASSHLSMNTEAFF.

The rearrangement links TRBV19 to TRBJ1-1; D is perhaps TRBD1 (5 bases). V lost 7 bases and J 2 bases, leaving 14 bases between the germline ends. Germline V gene sequence: CDR1 LNHDA, CDR2 SQIVND (reference sequence). The CDR3 covers 14 residues. CDR3 in DNA: TGTGCCAGTACACTCCCCCAGGGAAACACTGAAGCTTTCTTT. The encoded protein is CASTLPQGNTEAFF.

The V call is TRBV6-9, the J call TRBJ1-2; perhaps TRBD1 as D (5 bases). CDR3 length: 15 amino acids. With 3 bases removed from V and 4 bases from J, the gap between germline ends came to 15 bases. Per germline, CDR1 MNHGY and CDR2 SVAAGI. The CDR3 loop reads CASSYSNEGRYGYTF. CDR3 in DNA: TGTGCCAGCAGTTACTCGAACGAGGGGCGCTATGGCTACACCTTC.

The genes are TRBV29-1 and TRBJ2-5, with 8 bases fitting TRBD1. The V and J ends lost 5 bases and 5 bases, in that order; junction bases with no gene match: 7. Germline V CDR1 and CDR2: SQVTM, ANQGSEA. The CDR3 extends over 13 amino acids. In DNA form, the CDR3 reads TGCAGCGTTACCACAGGGGGTGAGGAGACCCAGTACTTC. Residues: CSVTTGGEETQYF.

On this clone itself: The sample carries other DNA sequences with the same CDR3. The chain carries TRBV11-2 and TRBJ1-2; TRBD1 aligns across 8 bases. Germline CDR1 and CDR2: SGHAT and FQNNGV. This CDR3 region has 15 residues. The V and J ends lost 5 bases and 8 bases, in that order; junction bases with no gene match: 13. CDR3 amino acids: CASSVAGTGVYGYTF. The CDR3 DNA is TGTGCCAGCAGCGTTGCCGGGACAGGCGTCTACGGCTACACCTTC. Supplemented by reference TRBV11-2 and TRBJ1-2, the full variable domain reads EAGVAQSPRYKIIEKRQSVAFWCNPISGHATLYWYQQILGQGPKLLIQFQNNGVVDDSQLPKDRFSAERLKGVDSTLKIQPAKLEDSAVYLCASSVAGTGVYGYTFGSGTRLTVV.

This chain links TRBV5-1 with TRBJ2-1; 13 nucleotides match TRBD2. This CDR3 is 15 amino acids long. The junction had 6 bases not matched to a gene; V was cut back by 4 bases and J by 8 bases. Germline V gives CDR1 SGHRS, CDR2 YFSETQ. The CDR3 reads CASSRTSGGAHEQFF. In DNA, the CDR3 is TGCGCCAGCAGCCGTACTAGCGGGGGGGCCCATGAGCAGTTCTTC.

V gene TRBV6-5 combines with J gene TRBJ2-1; 9 bases line up with TRBD2. CDR1 and CDR2 from the germline V gene are MNHEY and SVGAGI. The junction had 4 bases not matched to a gene; V was cut back by 5 bases and J by 5 bases. This CDR3 has 14 amino acids. DNA for the CDR3: TGTGCCAGCAGTACGGGACTAGCCAACAATGAGCAGTTCTTC. As protein: CASSTGLANNEQFF.

The genes are TRBV6-4 and TRBJ2-1; TRBD2 matches 13 bases. Trimming removed 3 bases from V and 7 bases from J; junction bases left unmatched: 0. Germline CDR1 is MRHNA and CDR2 is SNTAGT. This CDR3 contains 14 residues. CDR3 region: CASSELAGGNEQFF. The CDR3 coding sequence is TGTGCCAGCAGTGAACTAGCGGGGGGGAATGAGCAGTTCTTC.

This rearrangement joins TRBV2 to TRBJ1-5, with 10 bases fitting TRBD1. The CDR3 runs to 16 residues. The germline CDR1 and CDR2 sequences are SNHLY and FYNNEI. With 6 bases clipped from V and 5 bases from J, the junction kept 10 bases outside the gene matches. The CDR3 DNA reads as TGTGCCAGCAGGTCGTGGGACAGGGGTAAACATCAGCCCCAGCATTTT. Translating gives CASRSWDRGKHQPQHF.

V usage is TRBV30 and J usage is TRBJ1-3; D is unclear. The V and J ends lost 2 bases and 4 bases respectively, with 6 bases between them. The CDR3 runs 12 residues. CDR1 and CDR2 from the germline V gene are GTSNPN and SVGIG (reference sequence). In nucleotides, the CDR3 is TGTGCCTGGAGTCACATGGGAAACACCATATATTTT. Protein product: CAWSHMGNTIYF.

This clone was detected a few times. The CDR3 ends on some other residue instead of the conserved phenylalanine or tryptophan, so this is likely a read error. The DNA is left out, because the CDR3 cannot be placed on it with certainty; the CDR3 is given as TCRdb lists it. The chain carries TRBV10-1 and TRBJ1-5; TRBD1 is the table's D call and was not checked against the DNA. The CDR3 comprises 9 residues, both ends counted. Germline values: CDR1 WNHNN, CDR2 SYGVQD (reference sequence). The CDR3 sequence: CASRPWDRV.

The chain is built from TRBV5-1 and TRBJ2-1, with a weak D call TRBD1 (6 bases). Trimming stripped 4 bases from V and 1 base from J, with 12 bases between. Germline lookup yields CDR1 SGHRS and CDR2 YFSETQ. This CDR3 is built from 15 residues. CDR3 in amino acids: CASSPEGQSYNEQFF. CDR3 nucleotide sequence: TGCGCCAGCAGCCCAGAAGGACAGTCCTACAATGAGCAGTTCTTC.

J is TRBJ2-2 and V is TRBV5-1; 10 nucleotides agree with TRBD2. In germline, CDR1 is SGHRS, CDR2 YFSETQ. The V segment lost 4 bases and the J segment 1 base; nucleotides outside the gene matches: 4. The CDR3 covers 16 residues. CDR3 protein: CASSPWTSGNTGELFF. For the CDR3, the DNA is TGCGCCAGCAGCCCGTGGACTAGCGGGAACACCGGGGAGCTGTTTTTT.

The chain combines TRBV14 with TRBJ2-7; D is unclear. CDR3 size: 16 residues. Trimming cost V 4 bases and J 4 bases, with 20 bases left between them. Germline lookup yields CDR1 SGHDN and CDR2 FVKESK. CDR3 coding DNA: TGTGCCAGCAGCCGCGAAGGTCGGTCATACCCATACGAGCAGTACTTC. Residues: CASSREGRSYPYEQYF.

The chain carries TRBV7-3 and TRBJ2-5, with D perhaps TRBD2 (6 bases). The CDR3 is 13 amino acids. V was trimmed by 5 bases and J by 2 bases, leaving 9 bases between them. The germline CDR1 and CDR2 sequences are SGHTA and FQGTGA. The CDR3 DNA is TGTGCCAGCAGCCGGGGGACTCAAGAGACCCAGTACTTC. Its protein is CASSRGTQETQYF.

The V and J genes are TRBV7-2 and TRBJ1-6; D gene unclear. The ends were cut back, 8 bases at V and 7 bases at J, with 30 bases in the middle. The CDR3 is made up of 19 amino acids. From germline, CDR1 is SGHTA and CDR2 FQGNSA. CDR3: CASALSLVRPNRLNSPLHF. CDR3 bases: TGTGCCAGCGCTCTATCCTTGGTCCGGCCGAATAGATTAAATTCACCCCTCCACTTT.

This chain uses TRBV11-2 with TRBJ2-7; no clear D. This CDR3 is 11 amino acids long. Trimming removed 3 bases at V and 10 bases at J, with 10 bases between. Per the germline V gene, CDR1 is SGHAT and CDR2 is FQNNGV. As DNA, the CDR3 is TGTGCCAGCAGCTTGGTCTACCATCAGTACTTC. It yields the protein CASSLVYHQYF.

The chain recombines TRBV5-1 with TRBJ2-3; D perhaps matches TRBD2 (6 bases). The CDR3 loop spans 14 amino acids. The V end was cut by 0 bases, the J end by 4 bases, with 9 bases between. Germline values: CDR1 SGHRS, CDR2 YFSETQ. The CDR3 DNA sequence: TGCGCCAGCAGCTTGGGTGGGGGGTCAGATACGCAGTATTTT. Protein sequence: CASSLGGGSDTQYF. Together with reference TRBV5-1 and TRBJ2-3, the CDR3 gives the full variable domain: KAGVTQTPRYLIKTRGQQVTLSCSPISGHRSVSWYQQTPGQGLQFLFEYFSETQRNKGNFPGRFSGRQFSNSRSEMNVSTLELGDSALYLCASSLGGGSDTQYFGPGTRLTVL.

This chain joins TRBV27 and TRBJ1-4; 7 bases align to TRBD1. Germline trimming cut 5 bases from V and 4 bases from J; bases unmatched to any gene: 7. This CDR3 spans 15 amino acids. Per the germline V gene, CDR1 is MNHEY and CDR2 is SMNVEV (reference sequence). Here the CDR3 reads CASSVTGSGNEKLFF. The CDR3 nucleotides read TGTGCCAGCAGTGTGACAGGGAGCGGTAATGAAAAACTGTTTTTT.

The chain has TRBV12-2 and TRBJ2-5; TRBD2 is the table's D call, not checked against the DNA. TRBV12-2 is a pseudogene locus. The CDR3 has 17 amino acids. CDR3 DNA sequence: TGTGCAAGTTCCTCGGGCAGCGGGGAATCGGGCGAAGAGACCCAGTACTTC. Translated, it gives CASSSGSGESGEETQYF.

This sequence joins TRBV29-1 and TRBJ2-3; 7 bases line up with TRBD2. Germline V gene sequence: CDR1 SQVTM, CDR2 ANQGSEA. CDR3 length equals 15 residues. Germline trimming cut 1 base from V and 2 bases from J; bases unmatched to any gene: 6. As DNA, the CDR3 is TGCAGCGTTGAAGTCCCTAGCGGACCCACAGATACGCAGTATTTT. Translating gives CSVEVPSGPTDTQYF.

The chain carries TRBV10-3 and TRBJ1-6; possibly TRBD1 for D (6 bases). V shed 2 bases and J shed 7 bases, with 15 bases lying between them. This CDR3 is 16 amino acids long. CDR1 is ENHRY, CDR2 SYGVKD, per germline. The CDR3 DNA reads TGTGCCATCAGTGAGCGTCCGGGGGCTGAGAATTCACCCCTCCACTTT. Translated: CAISERPGAENSPLHF.

This clone was detected only a few times. This chain uses TRBV9 with TRBJ2-3; tentatively, D is TRBD1 (7 bases). The CDR3 totals 15 residues. The germline V and J ends were trimmed by 4 bases and 2 bases, with 14 bases remaining between them. The germline gives CDR1 SGDLS, CDR2 YYNGEE. The CDR3 nucleotides read TGTGCCAGCAGCCAGGGGGGCGGGCTCACAGATACGCAGTATTTT. The encoded protein is CASSQGGGLTDTQYF.

V is TRBV7-3 and J is TRBJ1-1; D not resolved. Per the germline V gene, CDR1 is SGHTA and CDR2 is FQGTGA. This CDR3 is 14 amino acids long. V lost 1 base to trimming and J lost 4 bases, with 10 bases between them. CDR3 loop: CASSLIGYPTEAFF. The DNA for the CDR3 is TGTGCCAGCAGCTTAATAGGGTACCCCACTGAAGCTTTCTTT.